Listed here are 18 T cell receptor beta chains from one sample, sequenced in a study of metastatic and nonmetastatic thyroid tumors. Each patient came to thyroid surgery without any prior treatment (of any kind). TCRdb called clones again from the PCR reads with MiXCR. The sample contains roughly 12,000 clones, around 21% of which appear only once. The specimen sequenced was adjacent normal tissue. These receptors were obtained from a female donor with papillary thyroid cancer or a benign thyroid nodule (not recorded which). Some clones in this sample may be carry-over from other donors' samples.

J is TRBJ2-7 and V is TRBV6-5; D assignment may be TRBD1 or TRBD2 (5 bases each). This CDR3 comprises 14 residues. Germline CDR1 reads MNHEY; CDR2 reads SVGAGI. Trimming removed 2 bases from V and 5 bases from J, with 13 bases in between. CDR3 amino acids: CASSYGGTRDEQYF. The CDR3 region has the DNA TGTGCCAGCAGTTACGGGGGAACTCGAGACGAGCAGTACTTC.

This rearrangement joins TRBV5-1 to TRBJ2-1; 7 nucleotides line up with TRBD1. The germline CDR1 and CDR2 sequences are SGHRS and YFSETQ. The CDR3 is 15 residues long. The V segment lost 3 bases and the J segment 4 bases; nucleotides outside the gene matches: 7. For the CDR3, the DNA is TGCGCCAGCAGCTCCCAAGGGGGCGTGTACAATGAGCAGTTCTTC. As protein: CASSSQGGVYNEQFF.

The rearrangement joins TRBV7-3 to TRBJ1-1; D is uncertain. CDR1 SGHTA and CDR2 FQGTGA come from the germline V gene. V was cut by 6 bases and J by 0 bases, with 14 bases left in between. CDR3 length equals 15 residues. The CDR3 DNA is TGTGCCAGCAGTAAAACCGCTGGGATGAACACTGAAGCTTTCTTT. Protein product: CASSKTAGMNTEAFF.

In its sample, this clone was seen many times. The rearrangement links TRBV5-4 to TRBJ2-7; the D gene is possibly TRBD2 (5 bases). Germline lookup yields CDR1 SGHNT and CDR2 YYREEE (reference sequence). The CDR3 is 14 residues long. With 0 bases removed from V and 5 bases from J, the gap between germline ends came to 12 bases. The CDR3 DNA is TGTGCCAGCAGCTTGGTTGGGAGTGAGAACGAGCAGTACTTC. Translation gives CASSLVGSENEQYF.

This clone came up a few times. The rearrangement links TRBV12-3 or TRBV12-4 to TRBJ2-5; D is ambiguous. Trimming took off 1 base at V and 5 bases at J, with 8 bases between the two ends. The CDR3 runs 13 residues. This CDR3 is CASSLVVRETQYF. CDR3 sequence (DNA): TGTGCCAGCAGTTTAGTAGTTCGGGAGACCCAGTACTTC.

This clone counts as medium-sized. The chain employs TRBV6-1 and TRBJ1-6; D perhaps matches TRBD1 (5 bases). The CDR3 has 16 amino acids. Germline CDR1 is MNHNS and CDR2 is SASEGT. The V gene lost 5 bases and the J gene lost 3 bases, with 14 bases spanning the gap. CDR3 sequence: CASSSRAFNYNSPLHF. The CDR3 nucleotides are TGTGCCAGCAGTTCCAGGGCCTTCAACTATAATTCACCCCTCCACTTT.

The chain links TRBV7-6 to TRBJ2-5, with D tentatively TRBD1 or TRBD2 (5 bases each). The CDR3 consists of 15 residues. Trimming took off 4 bases at V and 7 bases at J, with 19 bases between the two ends. Germline CDR1 SGHVS, CDR2 FNYEAQ. The CDR3 reads CASSWGPAPKGTQYF. The CDR3 DNA reads TGTGCCAGCAGCTGGGGACCAGCGCCCAAAGGGACCCAGTACTTC.

This clone is medium-sized in the sample. The chain has TRBV15 and TRBJ2-7, with 8 bases fitting TRBD2. The CDR3 runs 15 residues. V was pared by 4 bases and J by 6 bases, with 11 bases of the junction left unmatched. CDR1 and CDR2 from the germline V gene are LNHNV and YYDKDF (reference sequence). CDR3 amino acids: CATSTRWGTRAEQYF. CDR3 DNA sequence: TGTGCCACCAGCACAAGATGGGGGACTAGGGCCGAGCAGTACTTC.

In its sample, this clone was seen many times. CDR3 in DNA: TGTGCCAGCAGCCCAAGCGGGGGGGCAGCGGAGACCCAGTACTTC. Translating gives CASSPSGGAAETQYF. The chain recombines TRBV7-2 with TRBJ2-5; 10 nucleotides align to TRBD2. The length of the CDR3 is 15 residues. With V trimmed by 5 bases and J by 5 bases, 8 bases remained unmatched. From germline, CDR1 is SGHTA and CDR2 FQGNSA.

This clone was detected ten times or more. This chain connects TRBV14 to TRBJ2-3; no clear D gene. Germline CDR1 is SGHDN and CDR2 is FVKESK. V was cut by 4 bases and J by 5 bases, with 10 bases left in between. CDR3 length equals 13 residues. CDR3 coding DNA: TGTGCCAGCAGCCCAGGATTTGGAGATACGCAGTATTTT. Amino acid sequence: CASSPGFGDTQYF.

This chain joins TRBV2 and TRBJ2-7; a weak D match, TRBD1 (6 bases). This CDR3 spans 17 amino acids. V was clipped by 1 base and J by 1 base, with 17 bases between them. Germline V lookup: CDR1 SNHLY, CDR2 FYNNEI. This chain's CDR3 is CASSEVPIRDISYEQYF. CDR3 nucleotides: TGTGCCAGCAGTGAAGTTCCGATTCGGGACATTTCCTACGAGCAGTACTTC.

This clone was detected ten times or more. The J gene is TRBJ2-3, the V gene TRBV6-2 or TRBV6-3, with D hard to call. The V gene's germline CDR1 is MNHEY and CDR2 SVGEGT. V lost 5 bases and J 4 bases, leaving 4 bases between the germline ends. The CDR3 is 11 residues long. The DNA for the CDR3 is TGTGCCAGCAGTCCAGCAGATACGCAGTATTTT. It specifies CASSPADTQYF.

This clone is judged large (0.1 to 1%). The genes are TRBV20-1 and TRBJ2-6; tentative D call: TRBD2 (5 bases). The CDR3 consists of 17 residues. V lost 5 bases and J 4 bases, leaving 21 bases between the germline ends. Germline CDR1 DFQATT, CDR2 SNEGSKA (reference sequence). The chain's CDR3 is CSASPPARGSGANVLTF. The CDR3 nucleotides read TGCAGTGCTTCCCCACCCGCGCGAGGGTCCGGGGCCAACGTCCTGACTTTC.

In its sample, this clone was seen a few times. The chain couples TRBV2 to TRBJ2-7; 11 positions match TRBD2. The junction had 4 bases not matched to a gene; V was cut back by 6 bases and J by 3 bases. The CDR3 has 14 amino acids. CDR1 and CDR2 (germline): SNHLY, FYNNEI. In nucleotides, the CDR3 is TGTGCCAGCAGACCGGGACTAGCGGTCTACGAGCAGTACTTC. This encodes CASRPGLAVYEQYF.

This clone was detected ten times or more. The V and J genes are TRBV10-2 and TRBJ2-5; tentatively, D is TRBD1 or TRBD2 (5 bases each). The CDR3 consists of 13 residues. Germline V gene sequence: CDR1 WSHSY, CDR2 SAAADI. Trimming removed 2 bases from V and 1 base from J, with 5 bases in between. The CDR3 here is CASSEGGQETQYF. The CDR3 coding sequence is TGCGCCAGCAGTGAGGGGGGCCAAGAGACCCAGTACTTC.

By share, this clone ranks as medium-sized. V gene TRBV10-3 combines with J gene TRBJ2-1, with 15 bases aligning to TRBD2. Germline trimming cut 5 bases from V and 4 bases from J; bases unmatched to any gene: 3. Per germline, CDR1 ENHRY and CDR2 SYGVKD. CDR3 size: 16 residues. The CDR3 region is CAISWTSGGAYNEQFF. The DNA for the CDR3 is TGTGCCATCAGTTGGACTAGCGGGGGGGCGTACAATGAGCAGTTCTTC.

The rearrangement uses TRBV7-2 and TRBJ2-7, with TRBD2 matching 10 bases. Germline values: CDR1 SGHTA, CDR2 FQGNSA. The V gene end was trimmed by 5 bases and the J gene end by 6 bases; junction bases not matched to a gene: 10. This CDR3 comprises 15 residues. The CDR3 bases are TGTGCCAGCAGCCCCTCAGCGGGAGGGCCGGTCGAGCAGTACTTC. Protein: CASSPSAGGPVEQYF.

The rearrangement uses TRBV2 and TRBJ2-3; a weak D match, TRBD2 (5 bases). Germline values: CDR1 SNHLY, CDR2 FYNNEI. The CDR3 length is 15 residues. Trimming removed 6 bases at V and 5 bases at J, with 18 bases between. CDR3 sequence (DNA): TGTGCCAGCAGCGGACTGACTGGCGGCAAAGATACGCAGTATTTT. Amino acid sequence: CASSGLTGGKDTQYF.